The 30 T cell receptor beta chains below all came from one sample that was sequenced in a study of shared clonotypes between healthy human individuals. Clones were sequenced by immunoSEQ multiplex PCR, and TCRdb holds only the in-frame ones, with some missing. The data show a few million clones, 85% to 95% seen once. Sequencing was done on a sample of naive CD4+ T cells from PBMCs. Specified subset: CD45RA+ positively selected. The receptors shown here come from a man younger than 30 in good health. Some clones in this sample may be carry-over from other donors' samples.

This chain uses TRBV6-5 with TRBJ2-1; TRBD2 matches at 11 bases. The CDR3 sequence is 15 residues long. CDR1 MNHEY and CDR2 SVGAGI come from the germline V gene. J gave up 6 bases and V 5 bases, and 6 bases lay outside the gene matches. The CDR3 sequence: CASSPLAGGFNEQFF. In nucleotides, the CDR3 is TGTGCCAGCAGTCCCCTAGCGGGAGGCTTCAATGAGCAGTTCTTC.

The chain links TRBV30 to TRBJ1-1, with TRBD1 identical over 7 bases. The J segment lost 8 bases and the V segment lost 2 bases, leaving 14 bases of the junction unmatched. Germline V CDR1 and CDR2: GTSNPN, SVGIG (reference sequence). CDR3 size: 15 residues. CDR3 nucleotide sequence: TGTGCCTGGAGTATAACAACAGGGGCTGGCGGGGAAGCTTTCTTT. Encoded protein: CAWSITTGAGGEAFF.

The rearrangement uses TRBV14 and TRBJ2-2; D remains unclear. Germline CDR1 and CDR2: SGHDN and FVKESK. This CDR3 has 16 amino acids. Between the trimmed V and J ends, which lost 4 bases and 1 base, there was a span of 13 bases. The CDR3 sequence: CASSPPVGRNTGELFF. Here the CDR3 DNA reads TGTGCCAGCAGCCCCCCGGTTGGGCGGAACACCGGGGAGCTGTTTTTT.

This sequence joins TRBV6-1 and TRBJ1-5; D gene uncertain. The CDR3 runs to 16 residues. V was clipped by 3 bases and J by 0 bases, with 12 bases between them. Germline V CDR1 and CDR2: MNHNS, SASEGT. As DNA, the CDR3 is TGTGCCAGCAGTGAGGGCAGGAAGTATAGCAATCAGCCCCAGCATTTT. Protein: CASSEGRKYSNQPQHF.

The rearrangement links TRBV5-1 to TRBJ1-1; 7 bases match TRBD1. This CDR3 has 14 amino acids. The germline V gene has CDR1 SGHRS and CDR2 YFSETQ. The V and J ends lost 0 bases and 11 bases, in that order; junction bases with no gene match: 10. DNA of the CDR3: TGCGCCAGCAGCTTGGCCCTTGGACAGGAACGGGCTTTCTTT. Protein product: CASSLALGQERAFF.

The V and J genes are TRBV30 and TRBJ2-2; D is perhaps TRBD2 (5 bases). The germline CDR1 and CDR2 sequences are GTSNPN and SVGIG (reference sequence). V was clipped by 8 bases and J by 2 bases, with 15 bases between them. CDR3 length: 14 residues. DNA of the CDR3: TGTGCCGGACCCGGGGATAGCAACACCGGGGAGCTGTTTTTT. Its translation: CAGPGDSNTGELFF.

V is TRBV29-1 and J is TRBJ2-1, with 12 bases fitting TRBD2. The germline V gene has CDR1 SQVTM and CDR2 ANQGSEA. The CDR3 totals 17 residues. V trimming: 4 bases; J trimming: 1 base; junction bases outside the gene matches: 8. As DNA, the CDR3 is TGCAGCGTTGGGGCTAGCGGGAGGGCCGGTTCCTACAATGAGCAGTTCTTC. Translating it yields CSVGASGRAGSYNEQFF.

About this clone: The identical CDR3 is also encoded by other nucleotide sequences in the sample. This chain joins TRBV7-2 and TRBJ2-5; D remains unclear. The CDR3 has 13 amino acids. Germline V gene sequence: CDR1 SGHTA, CDR2 FQGNSA. V was shortened by 1 base and J by 4 bases, with 7 bases between the two germline ends. The CDR3 DNA reads as TGTGCCAGCAGCTTAGGCGCCGGAGAGACCCAGTACTTC. Translation: CASSLGAGETQYF.

The gene calls are TRBV27 and TRBJ1-4; TRBD1 agrees at 7 bases. Germline values: CDR1 MNHEY, CDR2 SMNVEV (reference sequence). Trimming took 8 bases from V and 6 from J; bases not matched to a gene: 18. This CDR3 has 17 amino acids. CDR3 sequence reads: CASRPGTALRGYEKLFF. The CDR3 DNA reads TGTGCCAGCCGCCCTGGGACAGCACTTCGAGGATATGAAAAACTGTTTTTT. Filled out from reference TRBV27 and TRBJ1-4, the complete variable domain reads EAQVTQNPRYLITVTGKKLTVTCSQNMNHEYMSWYRQDPGLGLRQIYYSMNVEVTDKGDVPEGYKVSRKEKRNFPLILESPSPNQTSLYFCASRPGTALRGYEKLFFGSGTQLSVL.

This clone was detected once. The CDR3 bases are TGTGCCAGCAGCTTAACCGGGACGTACCAAGAGACCCAGTACTTC. Protein: CASSLTGTYQETQYF. The V call is TRBV7-3, the J call TRBJ2-5; D might be TRBD1 or TRBD2, each matching 5 bases. Germline CDR1 is SGHTA and CDR2 is FQGTGA. With 0 bases removed from V and 0 bases from J, the gap between germline ends came to 8 bases. The length of the CDR3 is 15 residues.

The chain recombines TRBV6-1 with TRBJ1-5; D perhaps matches TRBD1 (5 bases). V lost 10 bases to trimming and J lost 7 bases, with 17 bases between them. The CDR3 sequence is 13 residues long. Germline CDR1 and CDR2: MNHNS and SASEGT. CDR3 nucleotides: TGTGCCACCAGGGTTCCAGGCGGACAGCCCCAGCATTTT. This translates into CATRVPGGQPQHF.

This chain joins TRBV5-1 and TRBJ1-4; TRBD1 aligns across 9 bases. CDR3 length: 14 residues. Germline V gene data show CDR1 as SGHRS and CDR2 as YFSETQ. The V gene end was trimmed by 4 bases and the J gene end by 7 bases; junction bases not matched to a gene: 5. The CDR3 coding sequence is TGCGCCAGCAGCCGGGGACAGGGAGTTGAAAAACTGTTTTTT. As protein: CASSRGQGVEKLFF.

The chain links TRBV28 to TRBJ1-2; TRBD1 matches 8 bases. The CDR3 sequence is 15 residues long. Germline V gives CDR1 MDHEN, CDR2 SYDVKM. The V and J ends lost 5 bases and 4 bases, in that order; junction bases with no gene match: 9. The CDR3 nucleotides read TGTGCCAGCAGTCTACAGGGGGGGTACCGCTATGGCTACACCTTC. Translated, it gives CASSLQGGYRYGYTF.

This rearrangement joins TRBV4-1 to TRBJ1-1; D is perhaps TRBD1 (6 bases). Germline loops: CDR1 MGHRA, CDR2 YSYEKL. The CDR3 contains 18 residues. The germline V and J ends were trimmed by 1 base and 1 base, with 19 bases remaining between them. CDR3 DNA sequence: TGCGCCAGCAGCCAAGTCCGGACAGCCCTACTATCGAACACTGAAGCTTTCTTT. This translates into CASSQVRTALLSNTEAFF.

J is TRBJ2-1 and V is TRBV6-1; D gene ambiguous. Trimming removed 4 bases at V and 0 bases at J, with 7 bases between. The germline gives CDR1 MNHNS, CDR2 SASEGT. CDR3 length: 14 residues. The CDR3 protein is CASSAGSSYNEQFF. In nucleotides, the CDR3 is TGTGCCAGCAGTGCTGGAAGCTCCTACAATGAGCAGTTCTTC.

CDR3 sequence: CASSAGTWDEKLFF. CDR3 bases: TGTGCCAGCAGCGCCGGGACGTGGGATGAAAAACTGTTTTTT. The chain employs TRBV7-2 and TRBJ1-4; the D gene is possibly TRBD1 (5 bases). Germline CDR1 SGHTA, CDR2 FQGNSA. Trimming took 5 bases from V and 6 from J, leaving 13 bases between them. The CDR3 loop spans 14 amino acids.

The CDR3 sequence: CASSGQGGQYF. The CDR3 DNA reads as TGTGCCAGCAGCGGACAGGGGGGGCAGTACTTC. This rearrangement joins TRBV9 to TRBJ2-7; 9 bases are a match to TRBD1. Germline V gives CDR1 SGDLS, CDR2 YYNGEE. Trimming removed 3 bases from V and 9 bases from J; junction bases left unmatched: 1. The length of the CDR3 is 11 residues.

This clone showed up just once. Other DNA sequences within the sample encode an identical CDR3. This chain joins TRBV28 and TRBJ1-5; TRBD1 matches at 11 bases. The ends lost 5 bases at V and 2 bases at J; junction bases unmatched: 2. CDR3 length: 15 residues. The germline V gene encodes CDR1 MDHEN and CDR2 SYDVKM. The CDR3 is CASSPGQGGNQPQHF. As DNA, the CDR3 is TGTGCCAGCAGTCCGGGACAGGGGGGCAATCAGCCCCAGCATTTT.

The rearrangement joins TRBV29-1 to TRBJ1-2; possibly TRBD1 for D (6 bases). The germline V gene has CDR1 SQVTM and CDR2 ANQGSEA. The CDR3 is made up of 13 amino acids. The germline V and J ends were trimmed by 2 bases and 3 bases, with 10 bases remaining between them. The CDR3 coding sequence is TGCAGCGTTGAACCAGGGGATCACTATGGCTACACCTTC. As protein: CSVEPGDHYGYTF.

The chain is built from TRBV7-2 and TRBJ2-3; 7 bases line up with TRBD1. Germline assignment: CDR1 SGHTA and CDR2 FQGNSA. The CDR3 is 15 amino acids. V was pared by 5 bases and J by 1 base, with 6 bases of the junction left unmatched. The DNA of the CDR3 is TGTGCCAGCAGCCCAGTAGGACAGGGCACAGATACGCAGTATTTT. Protein: CASSPVGQGTDTQYF.

V gene TRBV2 combines with J gene TRBJ2-1; 10 bases agree with TRBD1. This CDR3 is built from 15 residues. Germline-derived CDR1 and CDR2 are SNHLY and FYNNEI. Trimming took 5 bases from V and 8 from J; bases not matched to a gene: 9. Here the CDR3 DNA reads TGTGCCAGCAGTCCCGGGACAGGGGCGGTCGATGAGCAGTTCTTC. Amino acids: CASSPGTGAVDEQFF. Variable domain in full (rest from reference TRBV2 and TRBJ2-1): EPEVTQTPSHQVTQMGQEVILRCVPISNHLYFYWYRQILGQKVEFLVSFYNNEISEKSEIFDDQFSVERPDGSNFTLKIRSTKLEDSAMYFCASSPGTGAVDEQFFGPGTRLTVL.

This chain uses TRBV6-5 with TRBJ2-5, with a weak D call TRBD1 (5 bases). Germline assignment: CDR1 MNHEY and CDR2 SVGAGI. The CDR3 contains 13 residues. The germline V and J ends were trimmed by 2 bases and 4 bases, with 8 bases remaining between them. CDR3 amino acids: CASSYDRLETQYF. DNA for the CDR3: TGTGCCAGCAGTTACGACAGACTAGAGACCCAGTACTTC.

This clone was detected a few times. This sample includes further DNA sequences coding for the same CDR3. This chain joins TRBV5-1 and TRBJ1-5; D is possibly TRBD1 (6 bases). The germline V and J ends were trimmed by 4 bases and 4 bases, with 12 bases remaining between them. Germline V lookup: CDR1 SGHRS, CDR2 YFSETQ. CDR3 length: 14 amino acids. CDR3 protein: CASSLDSPNQPQHF. As DNA, the CDR3 is TGCGCCAGCAGCCTGGACAGTCCTAATCAGCCCCAGCATTTT.

This chain links TRBV28 with TRBJ1-1; D remains unclear. CDR1 is MDHEN and CDR2 is SYDVKM in the germline V gene. The ends were cut back, 0 bases at V and 11 bases at J, with 16 bases in the middle. This CDR3 spans 14 amino acids. CDR3 sequence (DNA): TGTGCCAGCAGTTTATGGAGTAATGCTTGGTCGGCTTTCTTT. Translated: CASSLWSNAWSAFF.

V and J are TRBV2 and TRBJ2-1; perhaps TRBD2 as D (5 bases). This CDR3 region has 11 residues. V was clipped by 4 bases and J by 13 bases, with 11 bases between them. CDR1 and CDR2 (germline): SNHLY, FYNNEI. The CDR3 region has the DNA TGTGCCAGCAGTGGGACTTCCTCACAGTTCTTC. Residues: CASSGTSSQFF.

This clone has only one observation. This chain joins TRBV5-1 and TRBJ2-7; 7 bases are shared with TRBD2. The CDR3 extends over 15 amino acids. The J segment lost 2 bases and the V segment lost 0 bases, leaving 5 bases of the junction unmatched. From germline, CDR1 is SGHRS and CDR2 YFSETQ. In DNA, the CDR3 is TGCGCCAGCAGCTTGGGGCTAGCGGTAACCTACGAGCAGTACTTC. Translating gives CASSLGLAVTYEQYF.

The chain recombines TRBV4-3 with TRBJ2-7; 8 positions agree with TRBD1. After removal of 2 bases from V and 1 base from J, the junction contained 7 bases not matched to a gene. From germline, CDR1 is LGHNA and CDR2 YSLEER. This CDR3 region has 16 residues. CDR3 nucleotide sequence: TGCGCCAGCAGCCAACGGACAGGGTACTCTTCCTACGAGCAGTACTTC. The encoded protein is CASSQRTGYSSYEQYF.

J is TRBJ2-7 and V is TRBV4-2, with a weak D call TRBD2 (6 bases). V shed 0 bases and J shed 2 bases, with 14 bases lying between them. The CDR3 length is 16 residues. Germline CDR1 reads LGHNA; CDR2 reads YNFKEQ. The CDR3 protein is CASSQDSQRATYEQYF. CDR3 DNA sequence: TGTGCCAGCAGCCAAGATTCCCAGCGGGCGACCTACGAGCAGTACTTC.

The chain carries TRBV28 and TRBJ2-1; 7 bases match TRBD1. Germline assignment: CDR1 MDHEN and CDR2 SYDVKM. Trimming cost V 5 bases and J 4 bases; bases outside gene matches: 8. CDR3 size: 15 residues. CDR3 region: CASSPGTELYNEQFF. CDR3 coding DNA: TGTGCCAGCAGTCCCGGGACAGAACTGTACAATGAGCAGTTCTTC.

This clone showed up just once. This chain uses TRBV5-6 with TRBJ2-2, with TRBD1 matching 8 bases. The V and J ends lost 4 bases and 6 bases, in that order; junction bases with no gene match: 2. The CDR3 sequence is 13 residues long. Germline CDR1 is SGHDT and CDR2 is YYEEEE. CDR3 loop: CASSGQGAGELFF. The CDR3 coding sequence is TGTGCCAGCAGCGGACAGGGAGCCGGGGAGCTGTTTTTT.